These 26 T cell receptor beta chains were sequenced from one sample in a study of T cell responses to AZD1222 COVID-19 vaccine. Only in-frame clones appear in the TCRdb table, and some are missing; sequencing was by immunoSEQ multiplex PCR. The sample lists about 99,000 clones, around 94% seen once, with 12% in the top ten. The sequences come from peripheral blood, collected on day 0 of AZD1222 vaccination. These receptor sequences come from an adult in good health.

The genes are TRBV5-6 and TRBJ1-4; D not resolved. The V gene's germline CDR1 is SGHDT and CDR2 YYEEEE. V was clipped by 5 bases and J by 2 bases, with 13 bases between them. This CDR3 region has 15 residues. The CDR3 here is CASRRRYGTNEKLFF. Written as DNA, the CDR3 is TGTGCCAGCAGAAGGAGGTACGGGACTAATGAAAAACTGTTTTTT. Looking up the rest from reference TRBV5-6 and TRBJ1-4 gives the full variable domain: DAGVTQSPTHLIKTRGQQVTLRCSPKSGHDTVSWYQQALGQGPQFIFQYYEEEERQRGNFPDRFSGHQFPNYSSELNVNALLLGDSALYLCASRRRYGTNEKLFFGSGTQLSVL.

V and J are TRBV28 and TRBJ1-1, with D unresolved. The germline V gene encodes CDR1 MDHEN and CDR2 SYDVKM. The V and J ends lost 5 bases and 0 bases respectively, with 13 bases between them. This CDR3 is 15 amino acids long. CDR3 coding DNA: TGTGCCAGCAGTCGGGCGAGAGCAATGAACACTGAAGCTTTCTTT. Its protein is CASSRARAMNTEAFF.

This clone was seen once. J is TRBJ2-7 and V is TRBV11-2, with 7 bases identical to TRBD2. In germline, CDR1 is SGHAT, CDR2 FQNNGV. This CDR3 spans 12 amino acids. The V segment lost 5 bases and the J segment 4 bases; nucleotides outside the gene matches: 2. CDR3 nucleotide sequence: TGTGCCAGCAGCCTAGCGGATTACGAGCAGTACTTC. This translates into CASSLADYEQYF.

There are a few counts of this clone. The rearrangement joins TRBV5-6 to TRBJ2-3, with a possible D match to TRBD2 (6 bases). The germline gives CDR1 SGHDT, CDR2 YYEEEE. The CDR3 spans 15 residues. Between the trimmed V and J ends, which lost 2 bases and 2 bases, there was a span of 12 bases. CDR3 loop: CASSFLGTATDTQYF. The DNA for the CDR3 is TGTGCCAGCAGCTTCCTTGGGACTGCCACAGATACGCAGTATTTT.

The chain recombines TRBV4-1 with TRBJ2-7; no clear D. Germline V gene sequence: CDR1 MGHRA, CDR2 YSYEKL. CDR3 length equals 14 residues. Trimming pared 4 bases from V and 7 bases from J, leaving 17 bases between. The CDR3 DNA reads TGCGCCAGCAGCCGAGTTGGGCATGTAGGGGAGCAGTACTTC. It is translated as CASSRVGHVGEQYF.

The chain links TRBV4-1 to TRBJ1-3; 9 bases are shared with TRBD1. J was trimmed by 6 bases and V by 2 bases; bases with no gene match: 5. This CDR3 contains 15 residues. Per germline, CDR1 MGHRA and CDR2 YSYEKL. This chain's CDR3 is CASSQLGTGLNTIYF. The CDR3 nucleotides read TGCGCCAGCAGCCAATTAGGGACAGGGTTAAACACCATATATTTT.

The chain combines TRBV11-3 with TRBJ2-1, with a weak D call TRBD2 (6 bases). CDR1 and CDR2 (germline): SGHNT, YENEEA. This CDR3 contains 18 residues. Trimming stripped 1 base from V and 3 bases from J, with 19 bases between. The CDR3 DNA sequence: TGTGCCAGCAGCTTAGGCCGCTCCGAGCGGGCGAGCTACAATGAGCAGTTCTTC. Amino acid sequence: CASSLGRSERASYNEQFF.

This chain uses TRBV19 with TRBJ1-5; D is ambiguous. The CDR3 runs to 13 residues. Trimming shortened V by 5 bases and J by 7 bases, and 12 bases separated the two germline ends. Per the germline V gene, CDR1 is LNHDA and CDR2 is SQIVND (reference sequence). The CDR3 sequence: CASSVSTEQPQHF. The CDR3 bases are TGTGCCAGTAGTGTTTCCACGGAACAGCCCCAGCATTTT.

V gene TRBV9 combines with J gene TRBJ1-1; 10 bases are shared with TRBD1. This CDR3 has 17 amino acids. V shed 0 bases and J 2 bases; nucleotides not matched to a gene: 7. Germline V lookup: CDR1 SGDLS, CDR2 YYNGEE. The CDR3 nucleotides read TGTGCCAGCAGCGTAGGGGGACAGGGGCGCTTTAACACTGAAGCTTTCTTT. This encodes CASSVGGQGRFNTEAFF.

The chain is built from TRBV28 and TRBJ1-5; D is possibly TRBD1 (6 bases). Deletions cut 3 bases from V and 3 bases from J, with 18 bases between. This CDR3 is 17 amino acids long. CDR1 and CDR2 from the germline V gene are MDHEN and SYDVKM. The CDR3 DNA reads TGTGCCAGCAGTTTGAATACCGGGACACTTTACAATCAGCCCCAGCATTTT. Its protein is CASSLNTGTLYNQPQHF.

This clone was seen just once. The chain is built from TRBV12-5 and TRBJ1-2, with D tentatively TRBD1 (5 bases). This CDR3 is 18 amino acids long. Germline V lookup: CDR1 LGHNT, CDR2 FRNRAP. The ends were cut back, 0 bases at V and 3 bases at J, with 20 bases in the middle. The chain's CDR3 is CASGLVRPSGGLDYGYTF. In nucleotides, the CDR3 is TGTGCTAGTGGTTTGGTACGCCCCTCCGGGGGTCTGGACTATGGCTACACCTTC.

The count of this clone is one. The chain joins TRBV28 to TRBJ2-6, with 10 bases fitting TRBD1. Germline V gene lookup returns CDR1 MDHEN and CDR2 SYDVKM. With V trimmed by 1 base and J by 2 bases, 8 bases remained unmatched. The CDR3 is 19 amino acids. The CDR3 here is CASSLSLTGGRAGANVLTF. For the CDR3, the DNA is TGTGCCAGCAGTTTATCACTGACAGGGGGCCGGGCTGGGGCCAACGTCCTGACTTTC.

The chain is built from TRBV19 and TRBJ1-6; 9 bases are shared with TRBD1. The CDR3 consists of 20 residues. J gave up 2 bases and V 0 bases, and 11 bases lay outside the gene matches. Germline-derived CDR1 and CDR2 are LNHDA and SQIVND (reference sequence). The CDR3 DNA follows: TGTGCCAGTAGTATAGACCGTGGACAGGGGAGAAGCCCCTATAATTCACCCCTCCACTTT. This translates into CASSIDRGQGRSPYNSPLHF.

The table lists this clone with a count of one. In nucleotides, the CDR3 is TGTGCCAGCAGCTTAACTACAGGGCGGGAGACCCAGTACTTC. Encoded protein: CASSLTTGRETQYF. This sequence joins TRBV7-3 and TRBJ2-5; D is perhaps TRBD1 (6 bases). The ends were cut back, 0 bases at V and 5 bases at J, with 10 bases in the middle. This CDR3 is built from 14 residues. Germline-derived CDR1 and CDR2 are SGHTA and FQGTGA.

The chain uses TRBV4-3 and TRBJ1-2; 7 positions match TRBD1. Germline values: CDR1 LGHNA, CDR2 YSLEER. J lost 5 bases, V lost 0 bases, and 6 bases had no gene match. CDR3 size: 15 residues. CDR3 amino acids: CASSQDGGDSYGYTF. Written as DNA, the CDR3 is TGCGCCAGCAGCCAAGATGGGGGGGACAGTTATGGCTACACCTTC.

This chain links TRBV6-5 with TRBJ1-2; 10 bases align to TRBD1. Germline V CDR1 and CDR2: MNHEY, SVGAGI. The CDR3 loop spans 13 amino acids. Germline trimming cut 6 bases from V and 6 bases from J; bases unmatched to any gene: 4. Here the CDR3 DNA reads TGTGCCAGCAGAAGACAGGGGGCCGATGGCTACACCTTC. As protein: CASRRQGADGYTF.

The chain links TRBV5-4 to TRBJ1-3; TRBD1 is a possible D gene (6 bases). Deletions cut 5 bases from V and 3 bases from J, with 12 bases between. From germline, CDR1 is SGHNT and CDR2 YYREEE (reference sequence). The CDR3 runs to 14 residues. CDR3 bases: TGTGCCAGCAGTCACTGGGACATTGGAAACACCATATATTTT. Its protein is CASSHWDIGNTIYF.

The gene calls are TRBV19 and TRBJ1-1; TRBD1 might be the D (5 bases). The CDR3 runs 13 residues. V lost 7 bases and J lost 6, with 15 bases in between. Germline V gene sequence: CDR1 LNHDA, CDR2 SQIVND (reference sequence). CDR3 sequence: CASTAGLFAEAFF. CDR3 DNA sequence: TGTGCCAGTACCGCGGGGCTATTCGCTGAAGCTTTCTTT.

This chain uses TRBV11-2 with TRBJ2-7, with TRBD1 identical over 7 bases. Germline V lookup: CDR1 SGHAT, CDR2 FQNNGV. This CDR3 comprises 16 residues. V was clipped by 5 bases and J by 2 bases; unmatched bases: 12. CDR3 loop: CASSANRGPSTYEQYF. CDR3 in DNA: TGTGCCAGCAGCGCAAACAGGGGTCCATCTACCTACGAGCAGTACTTC. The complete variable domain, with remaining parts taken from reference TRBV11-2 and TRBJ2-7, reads EAGVAQSPRYKIIEKRQSVAFWCNPISGHATLYWYQQILGQGPKLLIQFQNNGVVDDSQLPKDRFSAERLKGVDSTLKIQPAKLEDSAVYLCASSANRGPSTYEQYFGPGTRLTVT.

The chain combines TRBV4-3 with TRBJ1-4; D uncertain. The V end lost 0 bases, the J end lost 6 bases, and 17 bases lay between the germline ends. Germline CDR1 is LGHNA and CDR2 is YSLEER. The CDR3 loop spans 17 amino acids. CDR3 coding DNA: TGCGCCAGCAGCCAAGATAGTATTGTCAGGCCCTATGAAAAACTGTTTTTT. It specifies CASSQDSIVRPYEKLFF.

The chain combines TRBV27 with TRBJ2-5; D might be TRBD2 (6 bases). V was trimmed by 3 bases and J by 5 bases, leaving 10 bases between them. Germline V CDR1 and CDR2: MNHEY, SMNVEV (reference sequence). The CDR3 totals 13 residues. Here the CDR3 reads CASSFSGLETQYF. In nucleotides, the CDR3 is TGTGCCAGCAGTTTTAGCGGCCTGGAGACCCAGTACTTC.

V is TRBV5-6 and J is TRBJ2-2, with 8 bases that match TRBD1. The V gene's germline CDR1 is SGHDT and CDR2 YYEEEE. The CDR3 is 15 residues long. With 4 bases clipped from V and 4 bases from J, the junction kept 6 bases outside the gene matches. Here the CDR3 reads CASSGRGRVTGELFF. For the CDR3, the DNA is TGTGCCAGCAGCGGCAGGGGGCGAGTCACCGGGGAGCTGTTTTTT.

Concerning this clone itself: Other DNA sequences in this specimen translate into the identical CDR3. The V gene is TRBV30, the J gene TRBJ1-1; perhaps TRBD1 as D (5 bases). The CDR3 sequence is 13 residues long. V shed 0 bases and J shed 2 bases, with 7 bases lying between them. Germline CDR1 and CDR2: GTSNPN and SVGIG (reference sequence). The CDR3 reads CAWSVGGNTEAFF. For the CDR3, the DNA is TGTGCCTGGAGTGTCGGGGGAAACACTGAAGCTTTCTTT. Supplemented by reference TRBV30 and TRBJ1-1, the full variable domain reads SQTIHQWPATLVQPVGSPLSLECTVEGTSNPNLYWYRQAAGRGLQLLFYSVGIGQISSEVPQNLSASRPQDRQFILSSKKLLLSDSGFYLCAWSVGGNTEAFFGQGTRLTVV.

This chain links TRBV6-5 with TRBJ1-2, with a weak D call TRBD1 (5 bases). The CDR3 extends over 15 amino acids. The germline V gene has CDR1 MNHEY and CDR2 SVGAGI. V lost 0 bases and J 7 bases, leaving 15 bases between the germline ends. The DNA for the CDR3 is TGTGCCAGCAGTTACTCGCAGGGTCTGACTGGTGGCTACACCTTC. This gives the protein CASSYSQGLTGGYTF.

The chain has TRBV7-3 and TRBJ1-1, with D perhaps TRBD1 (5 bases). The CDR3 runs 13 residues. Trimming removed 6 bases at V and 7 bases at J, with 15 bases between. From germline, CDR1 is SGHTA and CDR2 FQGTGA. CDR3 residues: CASSGGKGSEAFF. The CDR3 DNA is TGTGCCAGCAGTGGGGGGAAGGGTAGTGAAGCTTTCTTT.

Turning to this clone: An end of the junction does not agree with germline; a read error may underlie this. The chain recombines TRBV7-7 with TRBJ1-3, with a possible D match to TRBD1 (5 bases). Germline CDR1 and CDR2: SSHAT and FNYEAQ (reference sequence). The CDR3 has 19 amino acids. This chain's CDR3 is CASSLESQGGTRGGNTIYF. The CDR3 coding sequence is TGTGCTAGCAGCTTAGAGTCCCAGGGCGGTACAAGGGGAGGAAACACCATATATTTT.